This passage covers 9 T cell receptor beta chains from one sample sequenced in a study of early T cells in non-severe SARS-CoV-2 infection. Each CDR3 protein is one row after TCRdb ran MiXCR on the 5' RACE reads. The profile shows about 22,000 distinct CDR3 sequences, about 4% of them singletons. The sample comprised whole blood. Receptors originate from an adult who was a healthcare worker with PCR-confirmed SARS-CoV-2 infection or an uninfected control (not recorded which).

The CDR3 here is CASSPRPNQLNTEAFF. The DNA for the CDR3 is TGTGCCAGCTCACCAAGGCCCAACCAACTCAACACTGAAGCTTTCTTT. This chain links TRBV18 with TRBJ1-1; D uncertain. Germline-derived CDR1 and CDR2 are KGHSH and LQKENI. V gave up 2 bases and J gave up 2 bases, with 15 bases separating them. This CDR3 is built from 16 residues.

This clonotype appeared many times. This CDR3 is CATRKDRRNTEAFF. DNA of the CDR3: TGTGCCACCAGGAAGGACAGGAGGAACACTGAAGCTTTCTTT. The chain uses TRBV10-3 and TRBJ1-1; 7 bases are shared with TRBD1. Germline CDR1 ENHRY, CDR2 SYGVKD. V was clipped by 10 bases and J by 1 base; unmatched bases: 9. The CDR3 has 14 residues.

This clonotype was seen a few times. The V gene is TRBV12-3 or TRBV12-4, the J gene TRBJ2-1; 14 bases agree with TRBD2. V shed 6 bases and J 7 bases; nucleotides not matched to a gene: 5. The CDR3 length is 15 residues. As DNA, the CDR3 is TGTGCCAGCAGAAGGACTAGCGGGGGGAATAATGAGCAGTTCTTC. As protein: CASRRTSGGNNEQFF.

The genes are TRBV14 and TRBJ2-1; D remains unclear. Trimming removed 1 base at V and 6 bases at J, with 13 bases between. CDR1 is SGHDN and CDR2 is FVKESK in the germline V gene. This CDR3 comprises 15 residues. CDR3 in amino acids: CASSQGQAQLNEQFF. For the CDR3, the DNA is TGTGCCAGCAGCCAAGGCCAGGCGCAACTCAATGAGCAGTTCTTC.

This clonotype has at least ten counts. The V gene is TRBV6-6, the J gene TRBJ2-5, with 8 bases fitting TRBD2. J lost 2 bases, V lost 8 bases, and 1 base had no gene match. The CDR3 has 12 residues. Germline V lookup: CDR1 MNHNY, CDR2 SVGAGI (reference sequence). CDR3 residues: CASRGGQETQYF. CDR3 sequence (DNA): TGTGCCAGCCGGGGGGGACAAGAGACCCAGTACTTC.

At least ten counts were recorded for this clonotype. This chain links TRBV9 with TRBJ2-5, with 7 bases lining up with TRBD2. The CDR3 is 15 amino acids. CDR1 is SGDLS, CDR2 YYNGEE, per germline. The V gene end was trimmed by 2 bases and the J gene end by 2 bases; junction bases not matched to a gene: 6. CDR3 sequence: CASSVRRGVQETQYF. The CDR3 coding sequence is TGTGCCAGCAGCGTTCGTCGGGGGGTTCAAGAGACCCAGTACTTC.

This clonotype was observed at least ten times. The gene calls are TRBV11-3 and TRBJ1-1; 9 bases agree with TRBD1. V was pared by 6 bases and J by 4 bases, with 12 bases of the junction left unmatched. The CDR3 covers 16 residues. CDR1 is SGHNT, CDR2 YENEEA, per germline. The CDR3 coding sequence is TGTGCCAGCAGTTCCATGGGGGCGACAGGGGGCACTGAAGCTTTCTTT. This gives the protein CASSSMGATGGTEAFF.

This clonotype was observed at least ten times. V gene TRBV6-4 combines with J gene TRBJ2-2, with TRBD2 matching over 7 bases. The CDR3 spans 16 residues. J lost 3 bases, V lost 0 bases, and 4 bases had no gene match. Germline V gene lookup returns CDR1 MRHNA and CDR2 SNTAGT. CDR3 in amino acids: CASSDSKRGDTGELFF. CDR3 sequence (DNA): TGTGCCAGCAGTGACTCAAAGCGGGGAGACACCGGGGAGCTGTTTTTT.

This clonotype was observed many times. The chain is built from TRBV18 and TRBJ1-1; no firm D call. The CDR3 has 13 amino acids. Trimming cost V 0 bases and J 6 bases, with 8 bases left between them. Germline values: CDR1 KGHSH, CDR2 LQKENI. CDR3 coding DNA: TGTGCCAGCTCACCACCGGTGGCTCCTGAAGCTTTCTTT. As protein: CASSPPVAPEAFF.